This T cell receptor (beta chain) originates from a study of cytomegalovirus exposure and HLA in healthy donors (dated by TCRdb to about 2017). The study in broad terms: In an earlier analysis of 587 of the donors, about 260 Gb of sequence data and some 100 million unique TCR beta sequences from roughly 190 million T cells were reported. To predict cytomegalovirus infection status, the study combined high-throughput TCR immunosequencing, statistical association of individual TCRs with disease status, and machine learning. An early release covering roughly 640 HLA-typed donors comprised about 300 gigabases of sequencing data and 85 million to 100 million unique TCR sequences. Because of strong linkage in the cohort, roughly five DR-DQ haplotypes were treated as single units for association and clustering. To study patterns of TCR occurrence, a later analysis re-analyzed previously published TCR beta repertoires from under 750 donors and added high-resolution HLA genotyping. In the later analysis, no new phenotypic data were used to find candidate immune exposures; instead, reliance was placed on TCR beta sequences and their occurrence across donors. To decide whether each TCR beta V gene segment behaved as functional or pseudogenic, an earlier analysis of 587 of the donors relied on high-throughput TCR beta sequencing. A later genetic analysis used genome-wide SNP genotypes for about 65% of the 666 donors, treating that subset as a discovery cohort. Among about 390 genotyped donors of the cohort, an average of approximately 250,000 unique TCR beta nucleotide sequences were sequenced per donor, roughly 20% of them non-productive. HLA typing included class I and class II loci at four-digit resolution. The number of donors typed differed by locus, with 629-630 for A, B, C, DRB1 and DQB1, around 500 for DQA1, nearly 610 for DPA1, and approximately 470 for DPB1. A separate validation cohort of 90 to 150 different subjects was used in addition to the approximately 640-subject first cohort. All discovery cohort repertoires had been generated on a single sequencing platform. The genetic ancestry cluster associated with self-reported Caucasian donors included around 76% of the 300 to 450 genotyped donors. Donor age, sex, ethnicity and CMV serostatus were collected together with the repertoire data. The study used immunosequencing to profile the T cell repertoires of 600 to 850 subjects and linked those repertoires to cytomegalovirus serostatus. The study was designed to test whether signatures of past pathogen exposure could be identified by cataloging public T cell receptors. Beyond this particular receptor, the publication reports: Assigning TCR associations to individual alleles was difficult when HLA alleles, especially DR and DQ, strongly co-occurred. An association between a missense DCLRE1C variant and V-gene and J-gene trimming of TCR beta chains was found in a later genetic analysis and replicated in an independent cohort. Across donors, most TCR sequences were observed very rarely, whereas some public TCRs were present in many individuals. In vitro tests confirmed that a few of the cytomegalovirus-associated TCR beta chains recognize cytomegalovirus antigens. The study gave a list of 150 to 200 TCR beta chains associated with cytomegalovirus. The classifier was reported to diagnose cytomegalovirus status with high specificity and sensitivity in both the original cohort and the validation cohort. At a false discovery rate of 0.05, a later analysis linked under 20,000 TCR beta sequences to specific HLA alleles. According to the authors, the approach could potentially be generalized to other disease states and immunological phenotypes. Correlated functional status among segregating V segments might reflect linkage disequilibrium, but an unknown experimental factor could not be ruled out. A further reported finding was that TCR beta sequences accurately predicted the HLA-A and HLA-B alleles for most subjects in the first cohort. The earlier analysis of approximately 560 of the donors excluded 15 to 20 rarely observed V segments, including chromosome 9 orphons, because counts were too low. According to a later analysis, TCR association rates differed among HLA loci, with DRB1 alleles showing the most associated TCRs and HLA-C alleles showing the fewest. Compared with the approximately 670-donor mean, donors in an Asian-associated ancestry cluster had fewer N-insertions in productive TCRs, according to a later genetic analysis. In a later analysis, HLA-associated TCR beta chains showed more clonal expansion and lower generation probabilities than non-associated chains that were equally common. In a later analysis, most CMV-associated TCR beta chains were found to appear HLA-restricted, with HLA associations seemingly driven largely by CMV exposure. A cluster of highly shared sequence variants was judged likely to represent a technical artifact of the sequencing pipeline. Roughly uniform sequencing depth across donors was assumed in presence/absence analyses, although this assumption may not hold. Broadly in line with IMGT annotations, most TCR beta V segments showed up in productive rearrangements about 90% or about 30% of the time in an earlier analysis of 450 to 600 of the donors. CMV serostatus was the only immune exposure information available for the cohort. The cohort was sequenced for TCR beta chains only, and without alpha or paired-chain data the features that could be detected were limited. Because HLA typing was missing for some donors at each locus, association tests included only the typed subset. Several of the top co-occurrence clusters appeared to be linked to parvovirus B19, influenza, CMV and Epstein-Barr virus, according to a later analysis.

A few counts support this clone. It lacks a known antigen. Base-call qualities are not available, and no considerably larger clone is one nucleotide away. The cohort comprised fewer than 750 healthy bone marrow donors. Cohort members were all nominally healthy when sampled, although unrecorded immune exposures were likely present. The donor was CMV seropositive and belonged to the group of more than 250 seropositive cohort members. Each donor provided a peripheral blood sample, and peripheral blood mononuclear cells were used for TCR beta sequencing. The Qiagen DNeasy Blood Extraction Kit was used to extract genomic DNA from the blood cell samples. The library came from the immunoSEQ multiplex PCR assay. For the multiplex PCR, a mixture combining 60 forward primers for TCR Vbeta segments and 13 reverse primers for TCR Jbeta segments was used. The CDR3 region of rearranged TCR beta genes was amplified from genomic DNA with a multiplex PCR assay. On the Illumina HiSeq System, the amplified TCR beta libraries were sequenced as 87-base-pair reads. Concerning the study's data processing: Across the 500 to 750 repertoires, a later analysis counted approximately 75 million unique TCR beta chains, some 11 million of which were shared by at least two donors. Raw reads were error-corrected and collapsed into unique sequences with a nearest-neighbor algorithm that merged closely related sequences to remove PCR and sequencing errors. Alignment of CDR3 sequences to IMGT reference sequences was used to assign V, D and J gene segments. For a sequence to be retained, at least a six-nucleotide match to both a V gene segment and a J gene segment was required. A rearrangement was called productive if the CDR3 had no stop codons and remained in frame with V and J, and every other rearrangement was called non-productive. CDR3 was defined by IMGT convention, running from the second conserved V-encoded cysteine to the conserved J-encoded phenylalanine. The earlier analysis of more than 450 of the donors excluded sequences that lacked an unambiguous match to a single V gene segment. An earlier analysis of about 600 of the donors called V segments functional above 56.7% productive rearrangements and segregating when the between-donor standard deviation exceeded 5%. A statistical classification framework was developed to diagnose cytomegalovirus status using the catalog of TCR beta chain sequences. In a later analysis, V and J genes were assigned by comparing TCR nucleotide sequences against IMGT/GENE-DB human TR gene sequences. The TCRdist pipeline was used in a later analysis to assign CDR3 sequences and most-parsimonious VDJ recombination scenarios. In a later analysis, each TCR beta chain was defined by its CDR3 amino acid sequence together with its V-gene family, and reads without a unique V-gene family were excluded. In a later analysis, around 650 highly shared, low-generation-probability nucleotide sequences were removed to address suspected cross-contamination and a sequencing artifact. In a later analysis, a clonal expansion index was calculated for each public chain from normalized within-repertoire ranks of inferred template counts. In a later analysis, generation probabilities were computed using a VDJ recombination model fitted to out-of-frame rearrangements, and the results were checked against IGoR. A later analysis scored TCR-TCR, TCR-HLA and TCR-CMV co-occurrence with hypergeometric tests, applying a repertoire-size bias correction to TCR pairs. A later analysis estimated false discovery rates by permuting HLA or CMV assignments 20 times. In a later analysis, co-occurring TCRs were grouped with DBSCAN, and TCRdist sequence similarity was added when clustering was performed within HLA-allele-positive subsets. For co-occurrence clustering, repertoires with fewer than 30,000 or more than 120,000 public chains were excluded, along with 5 or 6 repertoires with anomalous nucleotide sharing. TCRdb carries this immuneACCESS record with in-frame sequences only. Its versions omit some clonotypes, under half of them owing to an unresolved V gene in the studies checked, with the rest unexplained. That table furnishes V, J and clone size, whereas the DNA furnished D and trimming. The sample table shows about 110,000 clones, and 76% are seen once. The ten most abundant clones make up 13% of the sample.

Sequenced: PBMCs. The clonotype originates from a man aged 25-45 years in good health and CMV-seropositive.

Read as DNA, the sequence is TGCGCCAGCAGCCTTGACAGGGGGCTTTACAATTCACCCCTCCACTTT. Its protein reads: CASSLDRGLYNSPLHF. The chain is assembled from TRBV5-1 and TRBJ1-6; 10 bases in the middle match TRBD1. V loses 4 bases at its end and J loses 7 bases; junction bases beyond the gene matches: 8. The CDR3 covers 16 residues, taking in both the cysteine and the phenylalanine. Only the CDR3 DNA is retained, 48 bases long and in frame from the first base. CDR1 and CDR2 (SGHRS, YFSETQ) derive from the germline V gene.